This section outlines one T cell receptor beta chain sequence together with its context. The sample's time point: patch test 1, 2 weeks after DPC sensitization. As for treatment: therapeutic diphenylcyclopropenone sensitization with weekly scalp DPC. These data come from a study of human T cells and chemical hapten exposure. Original data processing: Sequenced samples showed a median of around 96,000 TCRs each, with counts running from around 20,000 to 690,000. TCRdb called the RACE reads again in MiXCR, with one record for every CDR3 protein. V and J calls and clone size were set by TCRdb, not the authors. The data contain nearly 350,000 distinct CDR3 sequences, about 7% of them singletons. This CDR3 is built from 15 residues. CDR1 is MGHRA and CDR2 is YSYEKL in the germline V gene. V was pared by 0 bases and J by 7 bases, with 12 bases between.

This receptor was obtained from a woman between 18 and 29 years old with alopecia areata. Some clones in this sample may be carry-over from other donors' samples. This chain connects TRBV4-1 to TRBJ1-4; the D is unclear. Sequencing was performed on whole blood, taken in connection with sensitization to the hapten diphenylcyclopropenone (DPC). CDR3 bases: TGCGCCAGCAGCCAAGATGTTTCCCAAAGTGAAAAACTGTTTTTT. This encodes CASSQDVSQSEKLFF.